This TCR beta chain was recorded in a study of T cell responses to AZD1222 COVID-19 vaccine (dated by TCRdb to the early 2020s). Regarding the complete study: AZD1222 recipients whose second dose came at about 4 weeks and those whose second dose came at about 12 weeks were combined into one group, since spike-specific TCR depth and breadth did not differ between the two schedules. TCR sequencing was performed for about 250 trial participants, of whom about 200 were given two doses of AZD1222 and approximately 26 were given two doses of MenACWY control vaccine. Trial participants were enrolled by age into subgroups of 18-55, 56-69 and 70-plus years, and around 150, 28 and 57 TCR-sequenced participants, respectively, were included in these subgroups. Here is what the overall study found, with its caveats: Participants were mostly white British, with more females than males. The authors suggested clonal diversity may have been underestimated. A significant rise in spike-specific TCR breadth and depth was observed after two AZD1222 doses relative to day 0 and relative to MenACWY recipients. Epitopes outside the regions mutated in the B.1.351 and B.1.1.7 variants were reportedly recognized by nearly half of the unique spike-specific TCRs. Only five or six AZD1222 recipients were SARS-CoV-2 seropositive at baseline, limiting conclusions about previously exposed vaccinees. Vaccine-associated CD4 TCRs spanned the whole spike protein, with dominant responses in regions 160-218 and 743-854. Because no samples from the day 14 peak response were available, repertoires could be characterized only after the peak T cell response. In the small 56-69-year group, the increase in depth fell short of significance, most likely because of low power.

On this clone: The clone's antigen remains unknown. No per-base quality is available; no much larger clone lies one base away.

The CDR3 regions of human TCRbeta chains were analyzed by immunosequencing. The original methods were these. Repertoire TCRs were matched against a reference library of SARS-CoV-2-specific TCRs generated with the MIRA antigen-specificity platform. Breadth was defined as the fraction of unique TCRs that were SARS-CoV-2-associated, and depth was defined as the fraction of total T cells that were SARS-CoV-2-associated. Using the MIRA data, each spike-specific TCR was assigned both to the spike region to which the TCR was reactive and to a CD4 or CD8 class. Log10-transformed breadth and depth values were compared by one-way ANOVA with Sidak's multiple comparisons tests. TCRdb's version of the immuneACCESS table is confined to in-frame rearrangements and falls short of the full clone set. An unresolved V gene accounts for under half of the shortfall where checked; the remainder is of unknown origin. D and trimming come from the DNA, and the V and J calls and clone size come from that table. This sample has approximately 150,000 clones in its table, and over 75% of those were observed once. The ten largest clones add up to around 1.6% of the sample.

Taken with the paper, the label for time point translates to: baseline before first vaccination. Samples from vaccinated people were obtained from the UK trials COV001 and COV002, which included a single-blind randomized controlled phase 2/3 trial of AZD1222 (ChAdOx1 nCoV-19) in healthy adults. Trial participant PBMC samples were collected at day 0 and day 28 after the second dose for TCRbeta chain sequencing. The germline V and J ends show losses of 5 bases and 4 bases respectively, and no gene match explains 7 bases of the junction. Sequences SGHVS (CDR1) and FNYEAQ (CDR2) are obtained from the germline V gene. From the cysteine through the phenylalanine, the CDR3 covers 15 amino acids. The CDR3 DNA has 45 bases and is translated from base 1.

The sequence derives from an adult in good health. The sample in question was peripheral blood, obtained on day 0 of AZD1222 vaccination. The chain is made from TRBV7-6 and TRBJ2-7, and TRBD1 aligns with 11 junction nucleotides. The CDR3 in this case is CASSHPGQGVYEQYF. The base sequence is TGTGCCAGCAGCCATCCGGGACAGGGGGTATACGAGCAGTACTTC.